Sequencing of this T cell receptor beta chain was carried out in a study of blood T cell repertoires in COVID-19. Study as a whole: The United States, Italy and Spain were the sources of the acute and convalescent COVID-19 samples. T cells, B-cell-depleted T cells, or PBMCs provided the cDNA or gDNA that served as material.

As handled by the study authors: Estimated nucleated cell counts came from reference gene primer amplification. The method was immunoSEQ multiplex PCR; TCRdb's version includes in-frame clones alone and lacks a portion of them. V, J and clone size are those of that table, while D and trimming were read from the DNA. The sample contains a few hundred thousand clones, around four fifths of which appear only once. Patients in Seattle were enrolled during active infection, then followed longitudinally. This CDR3 is built from 17 residues. The germline V gene encodes CDR1 SGHDT and CDR2 YYEEEE. The trim removed 4 bases at V and 6 bases at J, leaving 18 bases unmatched.

The sample was peripheral blood. This chain uses TRBV5-6 with TRBJ1-1; 7 positions match TRBD1. This TCR was recovered from a woman aged 80 or over with COVID-19, enrolled during active disease. The CDR3 here is CASSRSPTGAQGAEAFF. The CDR3 nucleotides read TGTGCCAGCAGCCGTTCCCCTACAGGGGCCCAGGGCGCTGAAGCTTTCTTT.